This T cell receptor (beta chain) came from a study of early T cells in non-severe SARS-CoV-2 infection. Study details: Sequencing input comprised bulk RNA from unsorted whole blood; chain pairing was not available.

Study-wide results and caveats: Missing private and CD4 specificities, VDJdb matching favored anti-spike CD8 responses.

This CDR3 is built from 14 residues. CDR1 is MNHEY, CDR2 SVGAGI, per germline. V gave up 5 bases and J gave up 5 bases, with 13 bases separating them. This clonotype was detected a few times. What it binds is not known. Individually, cDNA molecules had unique molecular identifiers attached to them. TCRdb recomputed calls from the 5' RACE reads with MiXCR, one row per CDR3 protein. The sample yields about 22,000 distinct CDR3 sequences, approximately 5% seen once. The specimen was whole blood. This clonotype was sampled from an adult who was a healthcare worker with PCR-confirmed SARS-CoV-2 infection or an uninfected control (not recorded which). The rearrangement links TRBV6-5 to TRBJ2-1; D tentatively reads TRBD1 or TRBD2 (5 bases each). CDR3 coding DNA: TGTGCCAGCAGTAGGGACCCGCTCGACAATGAGCAGTTCTTC. Amino acid sequence: CASSRDPLDNEQFF.